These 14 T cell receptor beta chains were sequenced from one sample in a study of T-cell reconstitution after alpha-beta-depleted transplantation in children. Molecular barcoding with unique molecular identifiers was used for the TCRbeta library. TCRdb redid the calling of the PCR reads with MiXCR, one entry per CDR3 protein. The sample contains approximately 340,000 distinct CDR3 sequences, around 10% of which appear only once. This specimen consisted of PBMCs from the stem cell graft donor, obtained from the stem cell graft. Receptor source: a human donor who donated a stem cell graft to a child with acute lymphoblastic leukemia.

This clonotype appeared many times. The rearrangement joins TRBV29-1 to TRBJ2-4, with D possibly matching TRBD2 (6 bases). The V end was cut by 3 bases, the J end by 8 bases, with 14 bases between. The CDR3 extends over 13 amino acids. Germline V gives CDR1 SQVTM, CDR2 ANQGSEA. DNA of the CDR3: TGCAGCGTTGATGGTGGGAGGAAAGACATTCAGTACTTC. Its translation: CSVDGGRKDIQYF.

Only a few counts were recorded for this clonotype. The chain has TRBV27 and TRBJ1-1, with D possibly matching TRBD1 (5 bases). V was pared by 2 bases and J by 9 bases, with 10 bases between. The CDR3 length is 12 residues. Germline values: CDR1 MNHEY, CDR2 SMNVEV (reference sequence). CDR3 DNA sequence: TGTGCCAGCAGTTTAAGGGGAGATCAAGCTTTCTTT. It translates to CASSLRGDQAFF.

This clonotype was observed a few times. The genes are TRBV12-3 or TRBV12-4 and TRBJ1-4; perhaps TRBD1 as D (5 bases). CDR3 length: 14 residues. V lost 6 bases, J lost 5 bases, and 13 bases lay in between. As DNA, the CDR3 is TGTGCCAGCAGAAAAGACAGTGACAATGAAAAACTGTTTTTT. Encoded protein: CASRKDSDNEKLFF.

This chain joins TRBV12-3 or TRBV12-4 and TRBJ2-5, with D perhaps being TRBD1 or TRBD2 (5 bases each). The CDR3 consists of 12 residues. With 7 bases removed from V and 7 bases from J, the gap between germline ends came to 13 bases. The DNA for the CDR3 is TGTGCCAGCACCAACCCGAGGGGGACCCAGTACTTC. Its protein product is CASTNPRGTQYF.

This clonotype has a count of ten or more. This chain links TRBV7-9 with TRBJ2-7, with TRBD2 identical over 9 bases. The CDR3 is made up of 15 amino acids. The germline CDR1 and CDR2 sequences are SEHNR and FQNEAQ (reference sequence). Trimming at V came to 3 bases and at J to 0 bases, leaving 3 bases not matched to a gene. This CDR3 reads CASSFATSGSYEQYF. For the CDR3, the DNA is TGTGCCAGCAGCTTCGCGACTAGCGGCTCCTACGAGCAGTACTTC.

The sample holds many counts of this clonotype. CDR3 protein: CSAPGQFHNEQFF. The CDR3 bases are TGCAGTGCTCCGGGACAGTTTCACAATGAGCAGTTCTTC. The rearrangement links TRBV20-1 to TRBJ2-1, with 7 bases matching TRBD1. Trimming at V came to 5 bases and at J to 5 bases, leaving 6 bases not matched to a gene. Germline V gene sequence: CDR1 DFQATT, CDR2 SNEGSKA (reference sequence). The CDR3 loop spans 13 amino acids.

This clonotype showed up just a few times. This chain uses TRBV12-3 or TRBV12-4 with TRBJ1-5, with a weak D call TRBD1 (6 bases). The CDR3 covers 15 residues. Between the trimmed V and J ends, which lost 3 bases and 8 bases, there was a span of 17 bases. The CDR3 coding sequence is TGTGCCAGCAGTTTCGGGGTCAGGGGCTTGGAGCCCCAGCATTTT. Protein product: CASSFGVRGLEPQHF.

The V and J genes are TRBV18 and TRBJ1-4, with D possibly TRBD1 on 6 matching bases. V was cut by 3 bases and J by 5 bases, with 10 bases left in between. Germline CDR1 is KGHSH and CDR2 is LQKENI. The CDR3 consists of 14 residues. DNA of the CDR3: TGTGCCAGCTCACCGGCAGGGGTGAATGAAAAACTGTTTTTT. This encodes CASSPAGVNEKLFF.

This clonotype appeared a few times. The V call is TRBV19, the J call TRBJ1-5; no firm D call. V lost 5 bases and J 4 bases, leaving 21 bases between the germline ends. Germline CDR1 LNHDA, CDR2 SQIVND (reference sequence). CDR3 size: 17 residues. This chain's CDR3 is CASSRPPGGESNQPQHF. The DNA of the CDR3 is TGTGCCAGTAGTCGACCCCCGGGAGGCGAGAGTAATCAGCCCCAGCATTTT.

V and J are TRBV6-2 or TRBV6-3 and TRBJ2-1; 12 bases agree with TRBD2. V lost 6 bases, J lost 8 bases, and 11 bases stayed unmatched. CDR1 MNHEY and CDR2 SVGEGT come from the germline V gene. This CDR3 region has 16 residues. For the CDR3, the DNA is TGTGCCAGCAGCTCAACGACTAGCGGGAGTGGGGATGAGCAGTTCTTC. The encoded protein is CASSSTTSGSGDEQFF.

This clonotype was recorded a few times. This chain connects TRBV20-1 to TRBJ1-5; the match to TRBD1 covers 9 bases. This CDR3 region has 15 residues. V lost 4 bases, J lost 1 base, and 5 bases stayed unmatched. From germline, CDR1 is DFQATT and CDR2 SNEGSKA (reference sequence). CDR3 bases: TGCAGTGCTACCAAGACAGGGGGAAGCAATCAGCCCCAGCATTTT. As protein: CSATKTGGSNQPQHF.

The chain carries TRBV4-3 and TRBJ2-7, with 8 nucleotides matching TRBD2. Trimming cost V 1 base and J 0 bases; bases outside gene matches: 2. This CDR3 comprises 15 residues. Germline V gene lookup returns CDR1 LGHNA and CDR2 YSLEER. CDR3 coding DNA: TGCGCCAGCAGCCAAGCTAGCGGGCTCTCCTACGAGCAGTACTTC. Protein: CASSQASGLSYEQYF.

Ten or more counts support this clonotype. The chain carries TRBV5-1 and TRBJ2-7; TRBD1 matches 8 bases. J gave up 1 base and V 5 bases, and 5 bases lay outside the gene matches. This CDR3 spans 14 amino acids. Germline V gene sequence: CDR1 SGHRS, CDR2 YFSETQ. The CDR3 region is CASSLQGVSYEQYF. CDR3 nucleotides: TGCGCCAGCAGTTTACAGGGGGTTTCCTACGAGCAGTACTTC.

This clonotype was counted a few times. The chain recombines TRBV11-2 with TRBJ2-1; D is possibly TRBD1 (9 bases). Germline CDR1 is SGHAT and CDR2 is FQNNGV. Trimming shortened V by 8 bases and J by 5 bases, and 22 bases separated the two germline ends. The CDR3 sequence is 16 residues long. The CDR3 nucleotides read TGTGCCAGCTTGGGACTAGGACAGGGGCAGAACAATGAGCAGTTCTTC. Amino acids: CASLGLGQGQNNEQFF.